This entry features one T cell receptor (beta chain) sequence. This specimen comes from a study of blood T cell repertoires in COVID-19. At the level of the study: Sample material is recorded as cDNA or gDNA derived from T cells, B-cell-depleted T cells, or PBMCs.

Clones were sequenced by immunoSEQ multiplex PCR, and TCRdb holds only the in-frame ones, with some missing. The table lists fewer than 200,000 clones, about four fifths of them singletons. Per germline, CDR1 KGHDR and CDR2 SFDVKD. The V end lost 1 base, the J end lost 1 base, and 7 bases lay between the germline ends. This CDR3 is 15 amino acids long. Seattle participants joined during active infection and were tracked over time. This chain joins TRBV24-1 and TRBJ2-1, with a weak D call TRBD2 (5 bases). This clonotype was obtained from a woman aged 60-75 years with COVID-19, enrolled during active disease. The sample consisted of peripheral blood. CDR3 amino acids: CATSDLAESYNEQFF. The CDR3, as DNA: TGTGCCACCAGTGATTTAGCGGAATCCTACAATGAGCAGTTCTTC.